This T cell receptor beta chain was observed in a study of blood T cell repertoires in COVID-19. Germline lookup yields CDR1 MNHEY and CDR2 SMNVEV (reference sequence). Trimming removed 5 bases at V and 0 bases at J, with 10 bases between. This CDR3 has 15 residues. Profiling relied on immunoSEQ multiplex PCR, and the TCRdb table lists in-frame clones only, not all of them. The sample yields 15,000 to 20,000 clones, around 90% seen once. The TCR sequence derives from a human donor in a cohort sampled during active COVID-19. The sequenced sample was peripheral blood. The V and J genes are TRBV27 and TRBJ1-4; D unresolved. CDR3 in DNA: TGTGCCAGCAGTCCTCTACCCGCAACTAATGAAAAACTGTTTTTT. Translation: CASSPLPATNEKLFF.